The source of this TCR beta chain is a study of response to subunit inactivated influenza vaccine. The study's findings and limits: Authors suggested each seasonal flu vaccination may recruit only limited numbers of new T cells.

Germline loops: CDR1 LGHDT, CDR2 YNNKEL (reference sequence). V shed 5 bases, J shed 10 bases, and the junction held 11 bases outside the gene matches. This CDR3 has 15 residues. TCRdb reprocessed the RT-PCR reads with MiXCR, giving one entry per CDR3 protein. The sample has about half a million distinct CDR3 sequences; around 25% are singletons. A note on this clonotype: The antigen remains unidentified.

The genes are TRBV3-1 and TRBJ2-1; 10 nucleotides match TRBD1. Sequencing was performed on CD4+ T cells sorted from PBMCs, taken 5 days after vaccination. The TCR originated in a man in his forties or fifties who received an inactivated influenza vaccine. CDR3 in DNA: TGTGCCAGCAGCACACCGGGACAGGGGTTGGGCGAGCAGTTCTTC. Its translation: CASSTPGQGLGEQFF.